This T cell receptor (beta chain) was documented in a study of CD8+ T cells in alopecia areata. The wider study: Tofacitinib administration to treated patients was oral, at 5 to 10 mg twice daily.

Peripheral blood and lesional scalp punch biopsies were taken from alopecia areata patients. The CDR3 loop spans 12 amino acids. Germline CDR1 reads MNHEY; CDR2 reads SMNVEV (reference sequence). V gave up 6 bases and J gave up 9 bases; unmatched junction bases: 6. In each case, RNA was isolated and then reverse transcribed into cDNA as the sequencing template. Clones were read by immunoSEQ multiplex PCR, and TCRdb kept only the in-frame ones, dropping some. Found here are roughly 200,000 clones, roughly 59% of them singletons; the top ten hold 1.7%. The receptor was isolated from a human donor with alopecia areata. J is TRBJ1-1 and V is TRBV27; TRBD1 aligns across 8 bases. The material was CD4+ T cells sorted from blood, obtained at week 0. The CDR3 loop reads CASSPNRGKAFF. The DNA for the CDR3 is TGTGCCAGCAGCCCGAACAGGGGGAAAGCTTTCTTT.